These T cell receptor beta chains were read from a single sample in a study of cytomegalovirus exposure and HLA in healthy donors. TCRdb's copy holds only in-frame clones and misses some; the assay was immunoSEQ multiplex PCR. Of about 200,000 clones listed, over 75% are singletons. Sequencing was carried out using PBMCs. Receptors originate from a girl aged 2-10 years in good health and CMV-seronegative. The conserved cysteine and the conserved F or W are not part of the CDR3 here. The D gene is left open where the match is weak. The size entry is marked missing in some rows and otherwise reads once, few, many or a size class.

.	TRBV21-1	.	TRBJ1-5	ASSRGANQPQH
.	TRBV12-5	.	TRBJ1-2	ASGLAQTANYGYT
.	TRBV5-4	.	TRBJ1-4	ASSFDSSNEKLF
TRBD2	TRBV10-3	.	TRBJ2-7	AIRTSGRTTYEQY
TRBD1	TRBV2	.	TRBJ2-1	ASGTGGDEQF
.	TRBV29-1	.	TRBJ1-2	SVDGGERGIFEYT
.	TRBV11-2	.	TRBJ1-1	ASSPEGVNTEAF
.	TRBV6-1	.	TRBJ1-2	ASSDLGAARANYGYT
.	TRBV21-1	.	TRBJ2-2	ASSKELAGGPVEGTGELF
TRBD2	TRBV19	.	TRBJ2-1	ASRLAGSYNEQF
.	TRBV6-5	once	TRBJ1-2	ASSYSQGMYGYT